These 10 T cell receptor beta chains came from one sample sequenced in a study of T cell responses to AZD1222 COVID-19 vaccine. Clones were read by immunoSEQ multiplex PCR, and TCRdb kept only the in-frame ones, dropping some. The table has around 250,000 clones, over 85% seen once. The sequencing used peripheral blood, collected on day 0 of AZD1222 vaccination. These receptors all stem from an adult in good health.

J is TRBJ2-5 and V is TRBV11-2, with 7 bases aligning to TRBD1. The CDR3 loop spans 15 amino acids. Trimming cost V 2 bases and J 3 bases; bases outside gene matches: 6. Per the germline V gene, CDR1 is SGHAT and CDR2 is FQNNGV. The chain's CDR3 is CASSLTYRGEETQYF. CDR3 nucleotide sequence: TGTGCCAGCAGCTTAACGTACAGGGGCGAAGAGACCCAGTACTTC.

V is TRBV27 and J is TRBJ2-7; possibly TRBD2 for D (6 bases). Per germline, CDR1 MNHEY and CDR2 SMNVEV (reference sequence). The CDR3 runs to 13 residues. With 5 bases removed from V and 6 bases from J, the gap between germline ends came to 14 bases. The CDR3 bases are TGTGCCAGCAGTCTAGGGTGGAGGGGCGAGCAGTACTTC. Residues: CASSLGWRGEQYF.

This clone has a single count. This chain joins TRBV14 and TRBJ1-1, with unresolved D. Germline loops: CDR1 SGHDN, CDR2 FVKESK. V was pared by 3 bases and J by 5 bases, with 7 bases between. The CDR3 is 12 residues long. The CDR3: CASSHDKTEAFF. CDR3 nucleotides: TGTGCCAGCAGCCATGATAAGACTGAAGCTTTCTTT.

This clone occurred once. The chain uses TRBV5-4 and TRBJ2-2, with D tentatively TRBD2 (6 bases). The germline V gene has CDR1 SGHNT and CDR2 YYREEE (reference sequence). The CDR3 runs 11 residues. The CDR3 region has the DNA TGTGGTATAGCGGACGGCGGGGAGCTGTTTTTT. It specifies CGIADGGELFF.

V and J are TRBV5-1 and TRBJ1-5; 11 bases are shared with TRBD1. Germline V gene data show CDR1 as SGHRS and CDR2 as YFSETQ. Trimming at V came to 4 bases and at J to 5 bases, leaving 8 bases not matched to a gene. CDR3 size: 16 residues. The CDR3 DNA follows: TGCGCCAGCAGCCCGATGGGACAGGGGGGGGATCAGCCCCAGCATTTT. It is translated as CASSPMGQGGDQPQHF.

The rearrangement uses TRBV2 and TRBJ2-5; 7 bases align to TRBD2. Unmatched junction bases numbered 7, after V lost 6 bases and J lost 3 bases. The CDR3 spans 14 residues. CDR1 is SNHLY and CDR2 is FYNNEI in the germline V gene. DNA for the CDR3: TGTGCCAGCAGGGAGGGGACTATGAAAGAGACCCAGTACTTC. Residues: CASREGTMKETQYF.

This rearrangement joins TRBV6-5 to TRBJ2-7; no clear D gene. There are 15 residues in the CDR3. Germline V lookup: CDR1 MNHEY, CDR2 SVGAGI. V was cut by 3 bases and J by 0 bases, with 12 bases left in between. The CDR3, as DNA: TGTGCCAGCAGTTATCACGTGGGATCCTCCTACGAGCAGTACTTC. This codes for CASSYHVGSSYEQYF.

The chain links TRBV10-3 to TRBJ2-2; 7 bases agree with TRBD2. CDR1 and CDR2 from the germline V gene are ENHRY and SYGVKD. This CDR3 is 17 amino acids long. Trimming at V came to 3 bases and at J to 1 base, leaving 8 bases not matched to a gene. The CDR3 coding sequence is TGTGCCATCAGTGAAGGTGGTTTAGCGGGGAACACCGGGGAGCTGTTTTTT. Translating it yields CAISEGGLAGNTGELFF.

This clone was found once. The chain carries TRBV7-6 and TRBJ2-7, with a tentative D call TRBD2 (6 bases). Trimming removed 1 base from V and 2 bases from J, with 9 bases in between. In germline, CDR1 is SGHVS, CDR2 FNYEAQ. CDR3 size: 14 residues. The CDR3 region is CASSLGDFTYEQYF. The CDR3 region has the DNA TGTGCCAGCAGCTTAGGGGACTTTACCTACGAGCAGTACTTC.

This clone was seen just once. The J gene is TRBJ2-2, the V gene TRBV27, with D tentatively TRBD2 (6 bases). V lost 2 bases, J lost 6 bases, and 13 bases lay in between. The CDR3 has 15 residues. CDR1 is MNHEY, CDR2 SMNVEV, per germline (reference sequence). In nucleotides, the CDR3 is TGTGCCAGCAGTTTAGCGGGAAGAGACCCCGGGGAGCTGTTTTTT. Protein sequence: CASSLAGRDPGELFF.